This T cell receptor (beta chain) was captured by sequencing in a study of T cells after yellow fever vaccination (dated by TCRdb to about 2019). Regarding the complete study: Libraries from fractions with low cell numbers were prepared with the SMART-Seq v4 Ultra Low Input RNA kit. Two healthy male donors made up the cohort, one aged 18 to 30 years and the other aged 30 to 40 years. To follow T-cell clones before and after both primary and booster YFV17D yellow fever vaccination, bulk TCR alpha and beta repertoires underwent longitudinal sequencing. Bulk PBMC replicates and cell subsets were isolated from blood drawn at multiple timepoints before and after both primary and secondary immunization.

This specimen's treatment or condition label, interpreted: live attenuated yellow fever vaccine strain. At each blood-draw timepoint, two biological replicates of bulk PBMCs were collected. PBMCs were isolated from peripheral blood using a standard Ficoll-Paque protocol. TriZol was used to extract RNA from bulk PBMCs, from CD4 and CD8 fractions, and from dextramer-positive and dextramer-negative fractions. Including the terminal cysteine and phenylalanine, the CDR3 comprises 14 residues. Only the CDR3 region is kept as DNA, spanning 42 bases read in frame from base 1. Between the V and J ends, shortened by 6 bases and 4 bases respectively, the junction contains 17 bases. Reading the germline V gene gives CDR1 SQVTM and CDR2 ANQGSEA. What the work shows at the level of the full study, not this receptor alone: Computational filtering was required because FACS-sorted repertoires could contain abundant contaminating clonotypes from the bulk population. After the booster, most clones that had expanded after primary vaccination were detected again (approximately 95% of CD4 and 88% of CD8), suggesting broad maintenance of memory. Compared with the primary T-cell response, the secondary T-cell response was weaker but faster, peaking on day 5 rather than day 15. A small share of clonotypes was detected in both CD4 and CD8 compartments, with the overlap likely arising from convergent recombination. Because only a couple of donors were included in the study, the extent to which the findings can be generalized is limited.

TCR cDNA was made using 5'RACE template switching, a step that added a universal primer site and unique molecular identifiers. Priming of cDNA synthesis was performed from both the TCR alpha and TCR beta constant segments. Library amplification involved two PCR steps, and the second step added sample barcodes and sequencing adapters. Libraries were sequenced on Illumina HiSeq 2500 (2x100 bp) or NovaSeq (2x150 bp). In the authors' own workflow: MIGEC was used to demultiplex reads and collapse the reads into UMI consensus sequences, and MiXCR was used for V(D)J alignment. Using edgeR on replicate PBMC samples, clonotypes were called vaccine-responding if FDR was below 0.01 and the log2 fold change was above 5 up to day 15. Each bulk clonotype was labeled CD4 or CD8 based on which sequenced repertoire, CD4 or CD8, contained the clonotype at higher abundance. TCRdb trimmed public reads at Q25 via fastp, called clones via MiXCR and kept in-frame beta chains. Here each entry gathers all rows of one CDR3 protein and keeps the most common genes and DNA. Clone size and V and J calls follow TCRdb, not the original study. This sample comprises hundreds of thousands of distinct CDR3 sequences, 17% of them detected only once. 15% to 20% of the sample is held by the ten biggest clonotypes.

A word on this clonotype: Its antigen remains unidentified. The sample holds no much larger clone one base away, and base qualities are not on file.

The source material was PBMCs, sampled around 5 days after the first yellow fever vaccination. The clonotype originates from a man aged 18 to 29 who received the YFV17D yellow fever vaccine. The chain is encoded by TRBV29-1 joined to TRBJ2-3; the D gene is tentatively TRBD1 or TRBD2, each matching 5 bases. The CDR3 has the sequence CSVGRNAPPDTQYF. The sequenced DNA is TGCAGCGTGGGACGGAACGCACCCCCAGATACGCAGTATTTT.